This TCR beta chain was recovered during a study of T cells in Graves' hyperthyroidism and ophthalmopathy. No ophthalmopathy progression within 18 months constituted stable Graves' hyperthyroidism. Clinical symptoms, serum thyroxine and TRAb, thyroid ultrasound and orbital computed tomography were used for the diagnoses. Amplification targeted TCR beta CDR3 regions from RNA transcripts. An initial round of RT-PCR targeting the TCR CDR3 relied on the HTBI primer set. Via MiXCR, TCRdb re-called the multiplex PCR reads, giving one row per CDR3 protein. The table lists 300,000 to 400,000 distinct CDR3 sequences, about 18% of them singletons, with approximately 49% in the top ten. This clonotype has ten or more counts. The V end lost 4 bases, the J end lost 1 base, and 7 bases lay between the germline ends. Germline V gives CDR1 SNHLY, CDR2 FYNNEI. CDR3 length equals 13 residues.

This chain connects TRBV2 to TRBJ1-1; no clear D gene. This TCR came from a woman aged 45-60 years with Graves' hyperthyroidism. Sequenced material: blood. The CDR3 coding sequence is TGTGCCAGCAGTGTGGGTCAGAACACTGAAGCTTTCTTT. It is translated as CASSVGQNTEAFF.